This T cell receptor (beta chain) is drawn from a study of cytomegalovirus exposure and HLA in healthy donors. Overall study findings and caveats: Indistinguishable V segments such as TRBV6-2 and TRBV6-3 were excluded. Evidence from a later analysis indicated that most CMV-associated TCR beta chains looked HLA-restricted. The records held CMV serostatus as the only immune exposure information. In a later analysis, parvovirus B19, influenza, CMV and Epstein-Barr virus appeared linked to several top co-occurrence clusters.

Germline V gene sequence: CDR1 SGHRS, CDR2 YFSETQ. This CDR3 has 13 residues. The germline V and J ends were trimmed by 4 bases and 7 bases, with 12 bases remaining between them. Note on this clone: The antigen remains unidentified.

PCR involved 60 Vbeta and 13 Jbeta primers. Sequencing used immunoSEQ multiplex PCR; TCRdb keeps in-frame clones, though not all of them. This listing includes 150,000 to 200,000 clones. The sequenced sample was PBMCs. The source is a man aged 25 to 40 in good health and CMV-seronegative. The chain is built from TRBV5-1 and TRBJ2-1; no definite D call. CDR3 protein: CASSTEARNEQFF. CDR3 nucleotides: TGCGCCAGCAGCACCGAAGCCCGTAATGAGCAGTTCTTC.